The 6 T cell receptor beta chains below all came from one sample that was sequenced in a study of lymphopenia after photon versus proton radiotherapy. Some clones are missing from TCRdb's copy, which holds only in-frame ones; the method was immunoSEQ multiplex PCR. The repertoire consists of 55,000 to 75,000 clones, with roughly 93% occurring once and the leading ten covering about 3.1%. The source was peripheral blood, collected from a patient treated with photon-based radiotherapy. The receptor source for this set is a woman in her seventies with pancreatic cancer.

The chain carries TRBV6-5 and TRBJ2-1; D unresolved. The CDR3 consists of 14 residues. V lost 6 bases and J 2 bases, leaving 11 bases between the germline ends. From germline, CDR1 is MNHEY and CDR2 SVGAGI. CDR3 sequence reads: CASRSRSTYNEQFF. CDR3 DNA: TGTGCCAGCAGATCAAGGTCAACCTACAATGAGCAGTTCTTC.

This chain uses TRBV9 with TRBJ2-1, with TRBD2 identical over 8 bases. CDR1 and CDR2 (germline): SGDLS, YYNGEE. This CDR3 contains 15 residues. V shed 4 bases and J 2 bases; nucleotides not matched to a gene: 5. Written as DNA, the CDR3 is TGTGCCAGCAGCTTAGCGGGACCGACCTACAATGAGCAGTTCTTC. Amino acids: CASSLAGPTYNEQFF.

The chain employs TRBV4-2 and TRBJ2-1; 14 nucleotides agree with TRBD2. The V and J ends lost 1 base and 7 bases, in that order; junction bases with no gene match: 6. Germline V gene data show CDR1 as LGHNA and CDR2 as YNFKEQ. The CDR3 totals 17 residues. The CDR3 sequence is CASSQVSTSGRGNEQFF. The DNA of the CDR3 is TGTGCCAGCAGCCAAGTATCGACTAGCGGGAGGGGGAATGAGCAGTTCTTC.

The rearrangement joins TRBV6-6 to TRBJ2-7; no firm D call. The germline V gene encodes CDR1 MNHNY and CDR2 SVGAGI (reference sequence). The CDR3 sequence is 15 residues long. The V end was cut by 9 bases, the J end by 0 bases, with 18 bases between. In nucleotides, the CDR3 is TGTGCCAGTAGCCAAATCAGGAGCTCCTCCTACGAGCAGTACTTC. This codes for CASSQIRSSSYEQYF.

V is TRBV30 and J is TRBJ2-5; weak D call: TRBD2 (5 bases). Between the trimmed V and J ends, which lost 2 bases and 11 bases, there was a span of 12 bases. This CDR3 has 11 amino acids. Germline CDR1 and CDR2: GTSNPN and SVGIG (reference sequence). The CDR3 nucleotides are TGTGCCTGGAGTACCAACGGGGAGCAGTACTTC. Its protein product is CAWSTNGEQYF.

Only one count was recorded for this clone. This chain uses TRBV18 with TRBJ1-1; possibly TRBD1 for D (5 bases). The CDR3 has 14 residues. In germline, CDR1 is KGHSH, CDR2 LQKENI. Trimming stripped 3 bases from V and 0 bases from J, with 8 bases between. The CDR3 DNA follows: TGTGCCAGCTCACCTGGGGGGGTGAACACTGAAGCTTTCTTT. Its translation: CASSPGGVNTEAFF.